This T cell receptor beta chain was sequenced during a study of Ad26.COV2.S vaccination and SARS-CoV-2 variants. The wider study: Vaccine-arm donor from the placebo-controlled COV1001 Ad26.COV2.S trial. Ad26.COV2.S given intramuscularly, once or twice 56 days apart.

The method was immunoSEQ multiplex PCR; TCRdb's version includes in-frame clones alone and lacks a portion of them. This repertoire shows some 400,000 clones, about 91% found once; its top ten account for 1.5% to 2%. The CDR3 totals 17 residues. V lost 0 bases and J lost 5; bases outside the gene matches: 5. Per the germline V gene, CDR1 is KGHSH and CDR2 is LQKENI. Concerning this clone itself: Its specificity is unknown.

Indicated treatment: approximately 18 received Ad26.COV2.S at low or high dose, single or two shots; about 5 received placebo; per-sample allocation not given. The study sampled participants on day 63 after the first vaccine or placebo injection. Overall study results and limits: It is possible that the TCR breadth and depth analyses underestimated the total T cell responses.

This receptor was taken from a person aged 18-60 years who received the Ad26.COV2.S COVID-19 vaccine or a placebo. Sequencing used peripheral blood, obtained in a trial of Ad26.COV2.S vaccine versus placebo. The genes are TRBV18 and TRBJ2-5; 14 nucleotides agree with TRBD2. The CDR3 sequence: CASSPPRTSGRWETQYF. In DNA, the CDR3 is TGTGCCAGCTCACCACCCAGGACTAGCGGGAGGTGGGAGACCCAGTACTTC.